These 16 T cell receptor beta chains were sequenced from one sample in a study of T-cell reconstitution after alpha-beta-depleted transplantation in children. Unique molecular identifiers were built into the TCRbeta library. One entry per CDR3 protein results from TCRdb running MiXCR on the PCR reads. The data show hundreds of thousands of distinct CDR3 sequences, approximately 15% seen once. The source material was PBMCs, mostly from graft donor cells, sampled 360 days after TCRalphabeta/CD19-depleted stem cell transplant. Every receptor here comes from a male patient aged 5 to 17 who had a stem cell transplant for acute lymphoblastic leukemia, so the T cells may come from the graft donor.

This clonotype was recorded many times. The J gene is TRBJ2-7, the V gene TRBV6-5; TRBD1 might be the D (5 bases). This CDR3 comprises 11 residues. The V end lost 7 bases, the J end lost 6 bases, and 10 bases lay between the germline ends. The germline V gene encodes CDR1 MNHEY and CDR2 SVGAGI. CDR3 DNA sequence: TGTGCCAGCACCCTTGGGGCCGAGCAGTACTTC. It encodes CASTLGAEQYF.

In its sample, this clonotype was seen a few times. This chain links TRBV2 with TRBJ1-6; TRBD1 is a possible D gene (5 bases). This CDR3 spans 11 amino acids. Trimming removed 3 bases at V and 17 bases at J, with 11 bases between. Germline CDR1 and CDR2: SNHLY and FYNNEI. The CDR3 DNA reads TGTGCCAGCAGTGATTCTGCGGGGGTCCACTTT. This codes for CASSDSAGVHF.

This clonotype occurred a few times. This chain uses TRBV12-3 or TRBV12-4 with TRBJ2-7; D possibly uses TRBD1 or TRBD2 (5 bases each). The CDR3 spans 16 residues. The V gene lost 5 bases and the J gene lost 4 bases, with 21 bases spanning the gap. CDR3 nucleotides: TGTGCCAGCAGTCTAACCCGGGACGAGTCTTCGTACGAGCAGTACTTC. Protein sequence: CASSLTRDESSYEQYF.

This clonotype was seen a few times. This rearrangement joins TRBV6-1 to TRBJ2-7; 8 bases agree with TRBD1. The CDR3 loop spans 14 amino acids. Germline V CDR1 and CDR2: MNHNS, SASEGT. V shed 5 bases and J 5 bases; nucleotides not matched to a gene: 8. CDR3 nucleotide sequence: TGTGCCAGCAGTACCCGGGACAGGCTCCACGAGCAGTACTTC. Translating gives CASSTRDRLHEQYF.

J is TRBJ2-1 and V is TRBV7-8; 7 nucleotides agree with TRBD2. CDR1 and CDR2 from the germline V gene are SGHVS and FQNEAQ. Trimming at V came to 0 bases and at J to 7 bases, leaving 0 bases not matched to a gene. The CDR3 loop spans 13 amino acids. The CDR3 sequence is CASSLARENEQFF. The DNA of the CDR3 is TGTGCCAGCAGCTTAGCGCGGGAGAATGAGCAGTTCTTC. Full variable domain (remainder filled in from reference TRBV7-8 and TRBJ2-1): GAGVSQSPRYKVAKRGQDVALRCDPISGHVSLFWYQQALGQGPEFLTYFQNEAQLDKSGLPSDRFFAERPEGSVSTLKIQRTQQEDSAVYLCASSLARENEQFFGPGTRLTVL.

CDR3 DNA sequence: TGCGCCAGCAGCTTGTACGGATATTATAGCAATCAGCCCCAGCATTTT. Translation gives CASSLYGYYSNQPQHF. The gene calls are TRBV5-1 and TRBJ1-5, with D unclear. Between the trimmed V and J ends, which lost 1 base and 0 bases, there was a span of 11 bases. The CDR3 is 16 amino acids. Germline assignment: CDR1 SGHRS and CDR2 YFSETQ.

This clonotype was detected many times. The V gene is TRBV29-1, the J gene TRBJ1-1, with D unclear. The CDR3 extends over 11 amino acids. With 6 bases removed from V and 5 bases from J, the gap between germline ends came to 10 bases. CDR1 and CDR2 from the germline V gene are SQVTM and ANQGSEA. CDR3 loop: CSVTLGTEAFF. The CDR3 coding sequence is TGCAGCGTGACACTGGGTACTGAAGCTTTCTTT.

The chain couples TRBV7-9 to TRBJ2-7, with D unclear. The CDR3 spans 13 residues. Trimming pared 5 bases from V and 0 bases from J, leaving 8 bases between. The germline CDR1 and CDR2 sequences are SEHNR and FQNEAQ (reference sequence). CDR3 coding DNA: TGTGCCAGCAGCATGAAAACCTCCTACGAGCAGTACTTC. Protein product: CASSMKTSYEQYF.

The DNA for the CDR3 is TGTGCCAGCACCCGGGACAGGGGACGGGACTTAACGGGGGAGCAGTACTTC. Protein: CASTRDRGRDLTGEQYF. The chain recombines TRBV2 with TRBJ2-7; 10 bases fit TRBD1. This CDR3 spans 17 amino acids. V was clipped by 7 bases and J by 7 bases; unmatched bases: 19. CDR1 and CDR2 (germline): SNHLY, FYNNEI.

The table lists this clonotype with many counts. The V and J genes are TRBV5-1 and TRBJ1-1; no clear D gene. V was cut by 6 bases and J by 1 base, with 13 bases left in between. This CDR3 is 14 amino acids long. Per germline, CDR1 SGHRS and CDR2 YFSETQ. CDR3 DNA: TGCGCCAGCAAGGAAAGGCCGACGAACACTGAAGCTTTCTTT. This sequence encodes CASKERPTNTEAFF.

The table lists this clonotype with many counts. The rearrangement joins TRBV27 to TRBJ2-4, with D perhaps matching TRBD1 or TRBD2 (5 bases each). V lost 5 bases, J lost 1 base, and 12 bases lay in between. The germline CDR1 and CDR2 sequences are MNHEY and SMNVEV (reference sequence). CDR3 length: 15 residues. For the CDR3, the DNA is TGTGCCAGCAGTCCCCACGGGACGGCCAAAAACATTCAGTACTTC. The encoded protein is CASSPHGTAKNIQYF.

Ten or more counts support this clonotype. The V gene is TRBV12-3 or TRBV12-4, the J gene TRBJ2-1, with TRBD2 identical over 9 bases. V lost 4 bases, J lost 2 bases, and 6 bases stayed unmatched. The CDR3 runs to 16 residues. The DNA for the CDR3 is TGTGCCAGCAGTTCCCTCGGGACTAGCACCTACAATGAGCAGTTCTTC. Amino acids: CASSSLGTSTYNEQFF.

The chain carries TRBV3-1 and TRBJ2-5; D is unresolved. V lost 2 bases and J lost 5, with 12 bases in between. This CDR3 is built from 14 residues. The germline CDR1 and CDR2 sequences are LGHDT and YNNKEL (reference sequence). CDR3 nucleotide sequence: TGTGCCAGCAGCCAACATTGGGCCGGGGAGACCCAGTACTTC. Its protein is CASSQHWAGETQYF.

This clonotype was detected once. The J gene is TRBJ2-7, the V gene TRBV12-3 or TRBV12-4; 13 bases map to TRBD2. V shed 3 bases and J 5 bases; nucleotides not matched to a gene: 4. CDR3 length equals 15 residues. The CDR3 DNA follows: TGTGCCAGCAGTTTCTGGACTAGCGGGAGCCACGAGCAGTACTTC. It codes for CASSFWTSGSHEQYF.

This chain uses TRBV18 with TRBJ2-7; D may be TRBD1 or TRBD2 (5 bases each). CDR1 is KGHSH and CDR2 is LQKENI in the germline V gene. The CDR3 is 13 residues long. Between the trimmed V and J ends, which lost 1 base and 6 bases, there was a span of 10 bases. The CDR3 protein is CASSPHGGSEQYF. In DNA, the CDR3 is TGTGCCAGCTCACCACATGGGGGAAGCGAGCAGTACTTC.

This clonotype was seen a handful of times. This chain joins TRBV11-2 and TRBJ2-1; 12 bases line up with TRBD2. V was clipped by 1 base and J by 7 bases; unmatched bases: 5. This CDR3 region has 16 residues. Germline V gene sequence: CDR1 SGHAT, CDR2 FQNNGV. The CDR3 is CASSLALGLAGNEQFF. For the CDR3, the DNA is TGTGCCAGCAGCTTAGCCCTCGGACTAGCGGGAAATGAGCAGTTCTTC.